These 15 T cell receptor beta chains originate from one sample sequenced in a study of identical twins. TCRdb itself ran the 5' RACE reads through MiXCR, one entry per CDR3 protein. The sample records around 250,000 distinct CDR3 sequences, approximately 7.1% being singletons. The sample also formed part of further work on T cells expressing NK-cell markers.

The sample taken for sequencing was CD8+ T cells sorted from blood. Source of these receptors: a woman under 30 in good health.

This clonotype has more than one count but fewer than ten. This chain links TRBV27 with TRBJ1-4; D perhaps matches TRBD1 (5 bases). This CDR3 contains 13 residues. V gave up 3 bases and J gave up 7 bases, with 9 bases separating them. Germline V lookup: CDR1 MNHEY, CDR2 SMNVEV (reference sequence). CDR3 nucleotides: TGTGCCAGCAGTTTCGACGGGGGTGAAAAACTGTTTTTT. Translation gives CASSFDGGEKLFF.

The CDR3 spells CSVFVVSFAGTTSTDTQYF. CDR3 nucleotide sequence: TGCAGCGTTTTTGTGGTGTCATTCGCTGGGACAACTAGCACAGATACGCAGTATTTT. The chain links TRBV29-1 to TRBJ2-3; D may be TRBD1 (6 bases). Germline V gene sequence: CDR1 SQVTM, CDR2 ANQGSEA. The CDR3 sequence is 19 residues long. V shed 5 bases and J shed 0 bases, with 27 bases lying between them.

Ten or more counts support this clonotype. The chain employs TRBV12-3 or TRBV12-4 and TRBJ1-1; tentatively, D is TRBD1 (5 bases). V gave up 6 bases and J gave up 1 base, with 9 bases separating them. The CDR3 has 13 residues. In DNA form, the CDR3 reads TGTGCCAGCAGCACGACAGCGAACACTGAAGCTTTCTTT. Its protein is CASSTTANTEAFF.

A remark on this clonotype: The CDR3 does not close with the conserved phenylalanine or tryptophan, likely indicating a read error. V and J are TRBV29-1 and TRBJ2-2; a weak D match, TRBD1 (6 bases). CDR1 is SQVTM, CDR2 ANQGSEA, per germline. The V end was cut by 6 bases, the J end by 1 base, with 6 bases between. This CDR3 has 12 amino acids. The CDR3 reads CSVTGNTGELFS. The DNA for the CDR3 is TGCAGCGTGACAGGGAACACCGGGGAGCTGTTTTCT.

With regard to this clonotype: Since a much larger clone is just one base distant, this may be a read error. The CDR3 nucleotides read TGTGCCAGCATAAAGGGTTACGGGCAGTACTTC. It specifies CASIKGYGQYF. V and J are TRBV25-1 and TRBJ2-7, with D unclear. Germline CDR1 is MGHDK and CDR2 is SYGVNS. This CDR3 is 11 amino acids long.

This clonotype occurred a few times. The CDR3 spells CASRGTGGDYEQYF. CDR3 coding DNA: TGTGCCAGCAGAGGTACAGGGGGCGACTACGAGCAGTACTTC. The V gene is TRBV27, the J gene TRBJ2-7, with 9 bases aligning to TRBD1. This CDR3 is 14 amino acids long. Germline assignment: CDR1 MNHEY and CDR2 SMNVEV (reference sequence). The junction had 6 bases not matched to a gene; V was cut back by 6 bases and J by 3 bases.

The rearrangement joins TRBV20-1 to TRBJ2-1; 7 bases match TRBD1. Germline CDR1 is DFQATT and CDR2 is SNEGSKA (reference sequence). The ends lost 2 bases at V and 2 bases at J; junction bases unmatched: 6. The CDR3 runs 15 residues. The CDR3 here is CSARFPGGAYNEQFF. The CDR3 DNA reads as TGCAGTGCTAGATTCCCAGGGGGAGCCTACAATGAGCAGTTCTTC.

This clonotype was observed at least ten times. The chain employs TRBV12-3 or TRBV12-4 and TRBJ2-3; the D is unclear. The CDR3 extends over 13 amino acids. Trimming took off 3 bases at V and 3 bases at J, with 7 bases between the two ends. CDR3 residues: CASSFAQTDTQYF. In DNA, the CDR3 is TGTGCCAGCAGTTTCGCCCAAACAGATACGCAGTATTTT.

The rearrangement uses TRBV27 and TRBJ2-7; D might be TRBD1 or TRBD2, each matching 5 bases. Germline CDR1 and CDR2: MNHEY and SMNVEV (reference sequence). The CDR3 extends over 16 amino acids. Trimming pared 5 bases from V and 5 bases from J, leaving 22 bases between. The CDR3 is CASSLLGDLAGDEQYF. The CDR3 bases are TGTGCCAGCAGTCTTTTAGGGGACCTGGCGGGCGACGAGCAGTACTTC.

This clonotype occurred many times. This chain links TRBV19 with TRBJ1-5; D unresolved. Germline V gene sequence: CDR1 LNHDA, CDR2 SQIVND (reference sequence). This CDR3 has 12 amino acids. V gave up 4 bases and J gave up 7 bases, with 8 bases separating them. CDR3 DNA: TGTGCCAGTAGTACTGGGAACCAGCCCCAGCATTTT. Its translation: CASSTGNQPQHF. Filled out from reference TRBV19 and TRBJ1-5, the complete variable domain reads DGGITQSPKYLFRKEGQNVTLSCEQNLNHDAMYWYRQDPGQGLRLIYYSQIVNDFQKGDIAEGYSVSREKKESFPLTVTSAQKNPTAFYLCASSTGNQPQHFGDGTRLSIL.

This clonotype was recorded many times. The chain has TRBV5-5 and TRBJ1-2; no firm D call. V was clipped by 3 bases and J by 4 bases, with 7 bases between them. Looked up from germline, CDR1 is SGHKS and CDR2 is YYEKEE (reference sequence). The CDR3 sequence is 12 residues long. CDR3 residues: CASSSTSYGYTF. CDR3 DNA: TGTGCCAGCAGCTCGACAAGCTATGGCTACACCTTC.

The chain combines TRBV3-1 with TRBJ2-5; 9 positions match TRBD1. CDR1 and CDR2 (germline): LGHDT, YNNKEL (reference sequence). V was pared by 4 bases and J by 4 bases, with 7 bases of the junction left unmatched. The CDR3 loop spans 15 amino acids. The CDR3 loop is CASSPRDRDLETQYF. The DNA for the CDR3 is TGTGCCAGCAGCCCCCGGGACAGGGACTTAGAGACCCAGTACTTC.

This clonotype appeared a few times. The J gene is TRBJ2-7, the V gene TRBV7-8; D is unresolved. The V gene lost 1 base and the J gene lost 5 bases, with 12 bases spanning the gap. This CDR3 comprises 14 residues. The germline CDR1 and CDR2 sequences are SGHVS and FQNEAQ. The CDR3 nucleotides are TGTGCCAGCAGCTTAGGCTGGGAACCTGACGAGCAGTACTTC. Translated, it gives CASSLGWEPDEQYF.

In this sample, this clonotype turned up many times. V is TRBV30 and J is TRBJ2-1; 8 bases map to TRBD2. Germline V CDR1 and CDR2: GTSNPN, SVGIG (reference sequence). V dropped 0 bases and J dropped 6; count of bases not matched to a gene: 4. This CDR3 comprises 14 residues. CDR3 residues: CAWSVGLAGNEQFF. CDR3 coding DNA: TGTGCCTGGAGTGTTGGGCTAGCGGGCAATGAGCAGTTCTTC.

At least ten counts were recorded for this clonotype. This rearrangement joins TRBV15 to TRBJ1-5; 7 bases agree with TRBD1. The CDR3 is 16 amino acids. With 0 bases clipped from V and 4 bases from J, the junction kept 6 bases outside the gene matches. The germline V gene encodes CDR1 LNHNV and CDR2 YYDKDF (reference sequence). CDR3 nucleotide sequence: TGTGCCACCAGCAGAGAGGTCCGGACAGGTAATCAGCCCCAGCATTTT. Translated, it gives CATSREVRTGNQPQHF.